The 21 T cell receptor beta chains reported below all come from one sample, sequenced in a study of cytomegalovirus exposure and HLA in healthy donors. Both 60 Vbeta primers and 13 Jbeta primers went into the PCR. Sequencing used immunoSEQ multiplex PCR; TCRdb keeps in-frame clones, though not all of them. The sample consists of some 150,000 clones, about four fifths of them appearing once. The sample taken for sequencing was PBMCs. These receptors all come from a woman in her thirties in good health and CMV-seropositive.

The chain joins TRBV9 to TRBJ1-2; 10 positions agree with TRBD1. Trimming took 3 bases from V and 7 from J; bases not matched to a gene: 9. The CDR3 is 15 residues long. Germline V gene lookup returns CDR1 SGDLS and CDR2 YYNGEE. The CDR3 DNA reads as TGTGCCAGCAGCGCCGGGACAGGGGACCCCCCTGGCTACACCTTC. Protein: CASSAGTGDPPGYTF.

The V and J genes are TRBV18 and TRBJ2-5; 11 nucleotides match TRBD2. Germline V CDR1 and CDR2: KGHSH, LQKENI. The CDR3 loop spans 16 amino acids. With V trimmed by 5 bases and J by 4 bases, 9 bases remained unmatched. The CDR3 is CASSYRPLAGGETQYF. CDR3 coding DNA: TGTGCCAGCTCATACCGTCCCCTAGCGGGGGGAGAGACCCAGTACTTC.

The chain carries TRBV7-2 and TRBJ2-7; D not resolved. The CDR3 is made up of 14 amino acids. The germline gives CDR1 SGHTA, CDR2 FQGNSA. The V end lost 2 bases, the J end lost 2 bases, and 10 bases lay between the germline ends. CDR3 protein: CASSLRNRPYEQYF. The CDR3 nucleotides read TGTGCCAGCAGCTTACGGAACAGACCCTACGAGCAGTACTTC.

The V call is TRBV14, the J call TRBJ2-1, with 8 bases fitting TRBD1. The junction had 6 bases not matched to a gene; V was cut back by 2 bases and J by 0 bases. In germline, CDR1 is SGHDN, CDR2 FVKESK. There are 17 residues in the CDR3. The CDR3 reads CASSQYYRGSSYNEQFF. The CDR3 DNA reads TGTGCCAGCAGCCAATACTACAGGGGGTCCTCCTACAATGAGCAGTTCTTC.

This chain links TRBV7-9 with TRBJ2-4, with D tentatively TRBD1 (6 bases). Germline V gives CDR1 SEHNR, CDR2 FQNEAQ (reference sequence). The V gene lost 5 bases and the J gene lost 2 bases, with 16 bases spanning the gap. The CDR3 has 16 residues. Written as DNA, the CDR3 is TGTGCCAGCAGCGCCCGGACAGTCTTGACCAAAAACATTCAGTACTTC. Amino acids: CASSARTVLTKNIQYF.

This clone occurred a few times. A junction end diverges from the germline sequence, so it may reflect a read error. This sequence joins TRBV7-2 and TRBJ2-5, with D hard to call. The V gene's germline CDR1 is SGHTA and CDR2 FQGNSA. There are 12 residues in the CDR3. In DNA form, the CDR3 reads TGTGCCAGCAGCCCCCGACGAGGCTTCAAGGACTTC. Protein sequence: CASSPRRGFKDF.

The V and J genes are TRBV4-1 and TRBJ2-7; perhaps TRBD1 as D (5 bases). CDR1 is MGHRA, CDR2 YSYEKL, per germline. This CDR3 is built from 15 residues. V was cut by 4 bases and J by 2 bases, with 15 bases left in between. CDR3 sequence reads: CASSPTAQLTYEQYF. CDR3 coding DNA: TGCGCCAGCAGCCCGACAGCCCAGCTTACCTACGAGCAGTACTTC.

This clone was seen a handful of times. The V and J genes are TRBV6-5 and TRBJ2-1; 13 positions agree with TRBD2. Germline V lookup: CDR1 MNHEY, CDR2 SVGAGI. Trimming at V came to 4 bases and at J to 7 bases, leaving 4 bases not matched to a gene. The CDR3 consists of 15 residues. This CDR3 reads CASSSGLAGENEQFF. CDR3 bases: TGTGCCAGCAGTTCCGGACTAGCGGGGGAGAATGAGCAGTTCTTC.

This clone has just one count. The chain carries TRBV11-2 and TRBJ2-3; a weak D match, TRBD2 (5 bases). Germline V gene lookup returns CDR1 SGHAT and CDR2 FQNNGV. V lost 2 bases, J lost 2 bases, and 8 bases lay in between. This CDR3 spans 14 amino acids. The CDR3 reads CASSLILDTDTQYF. The CDR3 DNA follows: TGTGCCAGCAGCTTAATACTAGACACAGATACGCAGTATTTT.

The chain employs TRBV2 and TRBJ1-6; 7 nucleotides align to TRBD1. The CDR3 sequence is 12 residues long. The V gene's germline CDR1 is SNHLY and CDR2 FYNNEI. V shed 6 bases, J shed 12 bases, and the junction held 5 bases outside the gene matches. The CDR3 protein is CASRRQGRPLHF. DNA of the CDR3: TGTGCCAGCAGGCGACAGGGACGACCCCTCCACTTT.

The chain combines TRBV2 with TRBJ1-5; 9 bases agree with TRBD1. The CDR3 extends over 15 amino acids. Per germline, CDR1 SNHLY and CDR2 FYNNEI. The junction had 3 bases not matched to a gene; V was cut back by 4 bases and J by 2 bases. The CDR3 here is CASSGTGEGNQPQHF. CDR3 bases: TGTGCCAGCAGTGGGACAGGGGAGGGCAATCAGCCCCAGCATTTT.

The rearrangement joins TRBV7-2 to TRBJ1-2; D is possibly TRBD1 (5 bases). Germline V gene sequence: CDR1 SGHTA, CDR2 FQGNSA. The CDR3 is made up of 18 amino acids. V gave up 5 bases and J gave up 5 bases, with 27 bases separating them. DNA of the CDR3: TGTGCCAGCAGCCCCCAGGTTTTAGGCGCCCGGGGGGGGTATGGCTACACCTTC. It yields the protein CASSPQVLGARGGYGYTF.

The J gene is TRBJ2-7, the V gene TRBV6-5; D is possibly TRBD1 (5 bases). Looked up from germline, CDR1 is MNHEY and CDR2 is SVGAGI. This CDR3 has 14 amino acids. V was trimmed by 2 bases and J by 3 bases, leaving 11 bases between them. In nucleotides, the CDR3 is TGTGCCAGCAGTTACGGACAAACGGTCTACGAGCAGTACTTC. As protein: CASSYGQTVYEQYF.

The V call is TRBV7-3, the J call TRBJ2-2; the match to TRBD1 covers 10 bases. Germline V lookup: CDR1 SGHTA, CDR2 FQGTGA. The CDR3 has 15 amino acids. Unmatched junction bases numbered 4, after V lost 5 bases and J lost 4 bases. The DNA of the CDR3 is TGTGCCAGCAGCCCCGGGACAGGGGTCACCGGGGAGCTGTTTTTT. Translated, it gives CASSPGTGVTGELFF.

The chain couples TRBV9 to TRBJ1-2, with D perhaps matching TRBD1 (5 bases). The CDR3 contains 11 residues. V gave up 7 bases and J gave up 5 bases, with 9 bases separating them. Germline assignment: CDR1 SGDLS and CDR2 YYNGEE. In nucleotides, the CDR3 is TGTGCCAGCGGGGCCGAATATGGCTACACCTTC. Its translation is CASGAEYGYTF.

This chain connects TRBV5-1 to TRBJ1-1, with D perhaps matching TRBD1 (6 bases). Trimming removed 4 bases at V and 0 bases at J, with 10 bases between. The CDR3 contains 14 residues. Germline V lookup: CDR1 SGHRS, CDR2 YFSETQ. CDR3 DNA sequence: TGCGCCAGCAGCCACGGGACACTGAACACTGAAGCTTTCTTT. Its protein is CASSHGTLNTEAFF. Full variable domain (missing parts from reference TRBV5-1 and TRBJ1-1): KAGVTQTPRYLIKTRGQQVTLSCSPISGHRSVSWYQQTPGQGLQFLFEYFSETQRNKGNFPGRFSGRQFSNSRSEMNVSTLELGDSALYLCASSHGTLNTEAFFGQGTRLTVV.

The chain recombines TRBV5-1 with TRBJ2-1; 7 bases are a match to TRBD2. CDR1 is SGHRS and CDR2 is YFSETQ in the germline V gene. V was clipped by 7 bases and J by 2 bases; unmatched bases: 6. The CDR3 extends over 14 amino acids. This CDR3 is CASAGRGTYNEQFF. CDR3 DNA sequence: TGCGCCAGCGCTGGGAGGGGTACCTACAATGAGCAGTTCTTC.

The chain joins TRBV7-8 to TRBJ1-2, with D possibly matching TRBD1 (6 bases). Germline CDR1 is SGHVS and CDR2 is FQNEAQ. This CDR3 has 13 amino acids. The germline V and J ends were trimmed by 5 bases and 4 bases, with 11 bases remaining between them. The CDR3 loop reads CASSHGQFYGYTF. The CDR3 nucleotides are TGTGCCAGCAGCCACGGACAGTTCTATGGCTACACCTTC.

The rearrangement joins TRBV10-3 to TRBJ2-7, with D maybe TRBD1 (6 bases). With 6 bases removed from V and 5 bases from J, the gap between germline ends came to 14 bases. CDR3 size: 13 residues. CDR1 is ENHRY, CDR2 SYGVKD, per germline. The CDR3 DNA reads TGTGCCATCAGCCCCCTACAGGGAGACGAGCAGTACTTC. Its protein product is CAISPLQGDEQYF.

V usage is TRBV7-2 and J usage is TRBJ1-6; no firm D call. V was clipped by 1 base and J by 5 bases, with 15 bases between them. Per the germline V gene, CDR1 is SGHTA and CDR2 is FQGNSA. The CDR3 contains 17 residues. The CDR3 DNA sequence: TGTGCCAGCAGCTTAGGGTGGAGCTCAATCCATAATTCACCCCTCCACTTT. Its translation is CASSLGWSSIHNSPLHF.

The gene calls are TRBV5-1 and TRBJ2-1; D is possibly TRBD1 (6 bases). The length of the CDR3 is 15 residues. The germline V gene has CDR1 SGHRS and CDR2 YFSETQ. Trimming took 2 bases from V and 7 from J, leaving 16 bases between them. DNA of the CDR3: TGCGCCAGCAGCTTTCGAGAGGGGGTATATAATGAGCAGTTCTTC. This encodes CASSFREGVYNEQFF. Full variable domain (remainder filled in from reference TRBV5-1 and TRBJ2-1): KAGVTQTPRYLIKTRGQQVTLSCSPISGHRSVSWYQQTPGQGLQFLFEYFSETQRNKGNFPGRFSGRQFSNSRSEMNVSTLELGDSALYLCASSFREGVYNEQFFGPGTRLTVL.